This TCR beta chain was identified in a study of CD8+ T cells in alopecia areata. Across the study: Once tofacitinib had been taken for 6 to 18 months, 6 months off drug followed.

The treatment denotes: oral pan-JAK inhibitor, 5-10 mg twice daily. Note on this clone: Its target is not known.

V was clipped by 2 bases and J by 4 bases, with 9 bases between them. CDR1 and CDR2 (germline): SNHLY, FYNNEI. The CDR3 spans 13 residues. RNA extraction and reverse transcription yielded cDNA as sequencing template. Profiled with immunoSEQ multiplex PCR; TCRdb holds only in-frame clones, not every one. The profile covers 87,000 or so clones, with more than 65% appearing a single time and 17% taken by the ten largest. Study observations and caveats: Resident alphabeta T cells of normal skin are also sequenced in scalp samples.

The receptor was derived from a human donor with alopecia areata. The sequences come from CD8+ T cells sorted from blood, collected around week 46, from a patient treated with tofacitinib. This sequence joins TRBV2 and TRBJ2-7, with D possibly matching TRBD2 (6 bases). CDR3 DNA: TGTGCCAGCAGTGAAAGTGGGAGGTACGAGCAGTACTTC. Its translation: CASSESGRYEQYF.